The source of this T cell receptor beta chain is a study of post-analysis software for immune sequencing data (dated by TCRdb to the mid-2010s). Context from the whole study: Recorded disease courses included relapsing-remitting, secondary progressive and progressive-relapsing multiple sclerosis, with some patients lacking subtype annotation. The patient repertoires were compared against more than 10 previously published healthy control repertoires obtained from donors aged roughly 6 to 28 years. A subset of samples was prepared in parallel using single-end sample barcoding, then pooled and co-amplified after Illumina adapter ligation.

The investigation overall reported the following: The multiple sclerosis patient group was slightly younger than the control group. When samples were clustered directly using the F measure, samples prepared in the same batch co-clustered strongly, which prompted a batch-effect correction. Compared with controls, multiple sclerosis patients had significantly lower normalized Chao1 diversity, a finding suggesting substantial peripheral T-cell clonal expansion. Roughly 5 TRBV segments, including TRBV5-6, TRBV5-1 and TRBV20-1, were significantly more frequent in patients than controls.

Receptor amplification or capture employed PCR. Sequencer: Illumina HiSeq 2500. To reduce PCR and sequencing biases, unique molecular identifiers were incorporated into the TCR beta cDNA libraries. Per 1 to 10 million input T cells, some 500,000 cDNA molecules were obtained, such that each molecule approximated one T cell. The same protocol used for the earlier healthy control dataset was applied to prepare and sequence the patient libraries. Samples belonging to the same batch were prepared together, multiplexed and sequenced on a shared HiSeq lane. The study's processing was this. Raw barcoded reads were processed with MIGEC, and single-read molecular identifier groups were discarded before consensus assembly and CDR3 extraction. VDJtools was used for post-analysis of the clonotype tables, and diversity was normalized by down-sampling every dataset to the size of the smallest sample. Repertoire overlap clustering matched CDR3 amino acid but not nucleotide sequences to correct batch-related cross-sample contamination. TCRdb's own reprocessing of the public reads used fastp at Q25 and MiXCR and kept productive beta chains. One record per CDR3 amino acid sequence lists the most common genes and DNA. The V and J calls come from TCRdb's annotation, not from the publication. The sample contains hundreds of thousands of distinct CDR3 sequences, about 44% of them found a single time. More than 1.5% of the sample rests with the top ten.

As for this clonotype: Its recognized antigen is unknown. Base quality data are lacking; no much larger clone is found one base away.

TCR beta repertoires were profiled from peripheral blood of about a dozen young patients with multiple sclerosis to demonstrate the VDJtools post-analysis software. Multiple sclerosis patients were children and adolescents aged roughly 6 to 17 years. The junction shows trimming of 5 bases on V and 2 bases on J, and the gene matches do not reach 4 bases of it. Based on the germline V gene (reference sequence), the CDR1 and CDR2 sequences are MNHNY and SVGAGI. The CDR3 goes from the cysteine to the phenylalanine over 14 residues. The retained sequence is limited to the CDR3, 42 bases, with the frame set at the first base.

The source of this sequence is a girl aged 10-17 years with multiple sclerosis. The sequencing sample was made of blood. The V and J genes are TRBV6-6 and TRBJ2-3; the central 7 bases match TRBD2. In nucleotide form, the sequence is TGTGCCAGCAGTCACGGGAGGTTCACAGATACGCAGTATTTT. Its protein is CASSHGRFTDTQYF.